This T cell receptor (beta chain) was recorded in a study of T-cell memory formation after mild COVID-19. The study's findings and limits: Day 15 to 85 contracting clones showed balanced CD4/CD8; later expanders leaned CD4+. Mainly CM and EM harbored the contracting CD4+ clones; mainly EMRA harbored the CD8+ ones. Pre-infection memory contained some responding clones, which suggested that cross-reactive memory had joined.

This clonotype was seen a handful of times. Its antigen is undetermined. TCRdb called the 5' RACE reads again in MiXCR, with one record for every CDR3 protein. The sample yields about 170,000 distinct CDR3 sequences, 10% to 15% seen once. After removal of 7 bases from V and 6 bases from J, the junction contained 15 bases not matched to a gene. This CDR3 comprises 17 residues. Input material: PBMCs or a T cell subset sorted from them (not recorded which). V usage is TRBV12-3 or TRBV12-4 and J usage is TRBJ1-1; TRBD1 matches 12 bases. The origin of this receptor is a young man who had mild COVID-19 (a few samples of this study predate the infection). Cell type and time point are not known. The CDR3 DNA is TGTGCCAGCACCCCATCGCCGGGACAGGGGGCGAAGCCTGAAGCTTTCTTT. It codes for CASTPSPGQGAKPEAFF.